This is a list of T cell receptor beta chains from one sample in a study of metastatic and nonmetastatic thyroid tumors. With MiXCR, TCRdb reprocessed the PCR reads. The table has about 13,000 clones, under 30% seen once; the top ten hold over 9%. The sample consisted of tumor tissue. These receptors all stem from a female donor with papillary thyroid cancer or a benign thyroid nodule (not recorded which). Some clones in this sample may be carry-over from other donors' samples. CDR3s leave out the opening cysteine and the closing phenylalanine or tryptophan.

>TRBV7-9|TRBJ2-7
ASSFTGYYQY
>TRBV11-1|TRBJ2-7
ASSLTSGTLLYEQY
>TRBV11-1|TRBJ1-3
ASSIRDSASGNTIY
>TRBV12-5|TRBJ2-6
ASGPPRSVISVLT
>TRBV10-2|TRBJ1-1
ASRAQNTEAF
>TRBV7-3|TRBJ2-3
ASSSRGRGHTQY
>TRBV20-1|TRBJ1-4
SARDQGQGGEKLF
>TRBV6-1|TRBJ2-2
ASSEGDTGELF
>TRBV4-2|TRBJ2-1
ASSRAAGGFGDEQF
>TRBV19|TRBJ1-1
ASTPRGISRHTEAF
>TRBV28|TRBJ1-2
ASRLRGGKNYGYT
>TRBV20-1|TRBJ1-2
SARGGSGYT
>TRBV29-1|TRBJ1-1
SVEGRKTEAF
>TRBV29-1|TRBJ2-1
SVGDGGKQF
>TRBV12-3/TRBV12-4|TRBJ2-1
ASSALLAGGYNEQF
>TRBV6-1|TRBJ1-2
STQQGMHGYT
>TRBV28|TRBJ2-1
AISGRPGTASYNDQF
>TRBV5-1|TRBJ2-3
ASSLMVRDTRY
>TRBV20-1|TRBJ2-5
SVSRGLQETQY
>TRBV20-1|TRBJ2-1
SAWDSLYNEQF
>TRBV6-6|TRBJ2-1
ASSYRGGIEQF
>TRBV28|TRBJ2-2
ASSLPGLAISGELF
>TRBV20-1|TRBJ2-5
SARSLAGQETQY
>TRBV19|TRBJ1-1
ASSIQQNAEAF
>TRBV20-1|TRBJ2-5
SARTSVMGTQY
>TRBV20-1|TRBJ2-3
SARKRGDTQY
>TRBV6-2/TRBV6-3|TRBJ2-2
ASSSLQRANTGELF
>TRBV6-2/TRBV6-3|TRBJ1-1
ASSYSPGLNTEAF
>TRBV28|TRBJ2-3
ASSLLAGETDTQY
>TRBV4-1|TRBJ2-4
ASSQDAGVRDIQY
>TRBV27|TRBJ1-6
ASSSQGFDSPLH
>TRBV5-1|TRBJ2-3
ASSFGGVPDTQY
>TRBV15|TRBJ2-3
ATSPNGYSTDTQY
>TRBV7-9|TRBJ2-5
ASSLDRQTQY
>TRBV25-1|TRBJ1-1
ASSHGDGTEAF
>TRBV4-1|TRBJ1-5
ASSQDSGSPNQPQH
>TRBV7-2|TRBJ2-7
ASSLGGGGTYEQY